Below are 26 T cell receptor beta chains sequenced from a single sample in a study of blood T cells in healthy people across ages. PCR was performed a second time for about 6 to 11 cycles using a sample-barcoded 5' primer and a J-beta primer mix. TCRdb fed the 5' RACE reads into MiXCR, producing one record per CDR3 protein. The sample lists 1,500,000 or so distinct CDR3 sequences, about 45% occurring once. Source material: blood. The receptors here all came from a woman younger than 30 in good health.

This clonotype was detected only a few times. This chain uses TRBV11-2 with TRBJ2-5; 8 positions match TRBD2. Losses at the gene ends were 3 bases for V and 0 bases for J; bases not matched to a gene: 3. The CDR3 totals 15 residues. The germline V gene has CDR1 SGHAT and CDR2 FQNNGV. The DNA of the CDR3 is TGTGCCAGCAGCTTTGGAGCGGGGGACCAAGAGACCCAGTACTTC. Translation gives CASSFGAGDQETQYF.

This clonotype showed up just a few times. This chain links TRBV7-9 with TRBJ2-5, with D tentatively TRBD1 (5 bases). This CDR3 spans 13 amino acids. Deletions cut 5 bases from V and 11 bases from J, with 18 bases between. Per germline, CDR1 SEHNR and CDR2 FQNEAQ (reference sequence). CDR3 nucleotides: TGTGCCAGCAGCCTCGGCGGCATCTCAGGGCAGTACTTC. Translated, it gives CASSLGGISGQYF.

The chain combines TRBV20-1 with TRBJ2-1; TRBD2 matches at 11 bases. Trimming took 5 bases from V and 7 from J; bases not matched to a gene: 4. Germline CDR1 is DFQATT and CDR2 is SNEGSKA (reference sequence). CDR3 length: 13 residues. CDR3 bases: TGCAGTGCTGTAGCGGGGGGGGCTAATGAGCAGTTCTTC. This translates into CSAVAGGANEQFF.

The rearrangement uses TRBV6-5 and TRBJ2-4; the match to TRBD2 covers 8 bases. Matching the DNA end better, TRBJ2-7 makes the J call doubtful. The CDR3 is 18 residues long. Per germline, CDR1 MNHEY and CDR2 SVGAGI. The CDR3 loop reads CASSYANLLTSGTYEQYF. The DNA for the CDR3 is TGTGCCAGCAGTTACGCTAATCTTTTAACTAGCGGAACCTACGAGCAGTACTTC.

The genes are TRBV5-1 and TRBJ1-4, with 9 bases identical to TRBD1. With 4 bases clipped from V and 7 bases from J, the junction kept 14 bases outside the gene matches. In germline, CDR1 is SGHRS, CDR2 YFSETQ. CDR3 length: 17 amino acids. The CDR3 loop is CASSHGTGYGYGEKLFF. CDR3 nucleotide sequence: TGCGCCAGCAGCCACGGGACAGGGTACGGATATGGTGAAAAACTGTTTTTT. The full variable domain, rest sourced from reference TRBV5-1 and TRBJ1-4, is KAGVTQTPRYLIKTRGQQVTLSCSPISGHRSVSWYQQTPGQGLQFLFEYFSETQRNKGNFPGRFSGRQFSNSRSEMNVSTLELGDSALYLCASSHGTGYGYGEKLFFGSGTQLSVL.

The V gene is TRBV6-5, the J gene TRBJ2-5; D is ambiguous. The germline CDR1 and CDR2 sequences are MNHEY and SVGAGI. The CDR3 has 13 residues. Trimming cost V 0 bases and J 11 bases, with 13 bases left between them. CDR3 in amino acids: CASSYSKWNEQYF. As DNA, the CDR3 is TGTGCCAGCAGTTACTCAAAATGGAATGAGCAGTACTTC.

This chain connects TRBV20-1 to TRBJ2-7; 8 bases agree with TRBD2. Looked up from germline, CDR1 is DFQATT and CDR2 is SNEGSKA (reference sequence). J was trimmed by 6 bases and V by 7 bases; bases with no gene match: 11. The CDR3 extends over 13 amino acids. CDR3 amino acids: CSEGQGLGAEQYF. For the CDR3, the DNA is TGCAGTGAAGGTCAGGGACTAGGGGCCGAGCAGTACTTC.

This clonotype was counted between two and nine times. This rearrangement joins TRBV3-1 to TRBJ1-5; 7 bases fit TRBD1. Germline assignment: CDR1 LGHDT and CDR2 YNNKEL (reference sequence). V lost 3 bases and J lost 3; bases outside the gene matches: 5. This CDR3 spans 15 amino acids. CDR3 sequence: CASSQGQTNNQPQHF. Here the CDR3 DNA reads TGTGCCAGCAGCCAGGGACAGACAAACAATCAGCCCCAGCATTTT.

This clonotype was counted between two and nine times. V usage is TRBV6-6 and J usage is TRBJ2-1, with 11 nucleotides matching TRBD2. CDR3 length: 15 amino acids. With 2 bases clipped from V and 8 bases from J, the junction kept 5 bases outside the gene matches. Germline assignment: CDR1 MNHNY and CDR2 SVGAGI (reference sequence). DNA of the CDR3: TGTGCCAGCAGTTACGTAGCGGGAGGGCCCGATGAGCAGTTCTTC. Its protein is CASSYVAGGPDEQFF.

This clonotype was seen at least ten times. J is TRBJ1-4 and V is TRBV29-1; 7 bases are shared with TRBD1. CDR1 and CDR2 (germline): SQVTM, ANQGSEA. V shed 4 bases, J shed 6 bases, and the junction held 5 bases outside the gene matches. The CDR3 runs 13 residues. The CDR3 DNA reads TGCAGCGTTGTGAGGGGGCTGGATGAAAAACTGTTTTTT. This codes for CSVVRGLDEKLFF.

The chain combines TRBV10-3 with TRBJ2-4; 7 bases are a match to TRBD2. The end of the DNA is better explained by TRBJ2-7, so the J call may be wrong. CDR1 and CDR2 (germline): ENHRY, SYGVKD. The CDR3 loop spans 15 amino acids. CDR3 region: CAIRLGGAGEYEQYF. The CDR3 DNA reads TGTGCCATCAGACTCGGTGGGGCGGGAGAATACGAGCAGTACTTC.

The CDR3 region is CASSLGTGDWETQYF. The CDR3 coding sequence is TGTGCCAGCAGCTTAGGGACAGGGGATTGGGAGACCCAGTACTTC. This chain joins TRBV7-9 and TRBJ2-7; 9 nucleotides agree with TRBD1. The DNA matches TRBJ2-5 better at its end, which makes the J call doubtful. The CDR3 totals 15 residues. Germline CDR1 is SEHNR and CDR2 is FQNEAQ (reference sequence).

This clonotype was recorded a few times. The V gene is TRBV15, the J gene TRBJ2-1, with 14 bases lining up with TRBD2. The germline V gene encodes CDR1 LNHNV and CDR2 YYDKDF (reference sequence). The V and J ends lost 8 bases and 0 bases, in that order; junction bases with no gene match: 9. This CDR3 spans 18 amino acids. CDR3 protein: CATRTKGLAGGSYNEQFF. Written as DNA, the CDR3 is TGTGCCACCCGCACTAAAGGACTAGCGGGGGGCTCCTACAATGAGCAGTTCTTC.

This clonotype was picked up a small number of times. CDR3 loop: CASSSSALLNTEAFF. The CDR3 region has the DNA TGTGCCAGCAGCTCATCGGCGTTATTGAACACTGAAGCTTTCTTT. The rearrangement joins TRBV11-2 to TRBJ1-1; D remains ambiguous. Germline CDR1 SGHAT, CDR2 FQNNGV. V was cut by 4 bases and J by 0 bases, with 12 bases left in between. The CDR3 runs to 15 residues. Full variable domain (remainder filled in from reference TRBV11-2 and TRBJ1-1): EAGVAQSPRYKIIEKRQSVAFWCNPISGHATLYWYQQILGQGPKLLIQFQNNGVVDDSQLPKDRFSAERLKGVDSTLKIQPAKLEDSAVYLCASSSSALLNTEAFFGQGTRLTVV.

This clonotype appeared a few times. This sequence joins TRBV9 and TRBJ2-1, with D possibly being TRBD1 (6 bases). V was cut by 6 bases and J by 8 bases, with 15 bases left in between. From germline, CDR1 is SGDLS and CDR2 YYNGEE. There are 13 residues in the CDR3. CDR3 nucleotides: TGTGCCAGCAAGAGACAGGTGGAGGATGAGCAGTTCTTC. Protein sequence: CASKRQVEDEQFF. Based on the CDR3 plus reference TRBV9 and TRBJ2-1, the full variable domain is DSGVTQTPKHLITATGQRVTLRCSPRSGDLSVYWYQQSLDQGLQFLIQYYNGEERAKGNILERFSAQQFPDLHSELNLSSLELGDSALYFCASKRQVEDEQFFGPGTRLTVL.

This clonotype was recorded a few times. The chain couples TRBV5-5 to TRBJ2-2, with D unclear. Germline V gene sequence: CDR1 SGHKS, CDR2 YYEKEE (reference sequence). Trimming shortened V by 2 bases and J by 4 bases, and 9 bases separated the two germline ends. This CDR3 is built from 14 residues. The CDR3 loop is CASSFAVSTGELFF. The CDR3 DNA sequence: TGTGCCAGCAGCTTCGCAGTCTCCACCGGGGAGCTGTTTTTT.

The chain combines TRBV28 with TRBJ1-2; TRBD1 aligns across 9 bases. The CDR3 spans 17 residues. V lost 6 bases, J lost 6 bases, and 17 bases stayed unmatched. The germline V gene encodes CDR1 MDHEN and CDR2 SYDVKM. CDR3 sequence: CASRTGTGKGDYDGYTF. In nucleotides, the CDR3 is TGTGCCAGCAGAACCGGGACAGGGAAGGGTGACTACGATGGCTACACCTTC.

V is TRBV3-1 and J is TRBJ2-4; 8 bases are shared with TRBD2. The CDR3 sequence is 13 residues long. Per the germline V gene, CDR1 is LGHDT and CDR2 is YNNKEL (reference sequence). Unmatched junction bases numbered 12, after V lost 4 bases and J lost 16 bases. Written as DNA, the CDR3 is TGTGCCAGCAGCCCGAGTGTGCGGGGGGTTCGATACTTC. Its translation: CASSPSVRGVRYF.

In its sample, this clonotype was seen a few times. The chain combines TRBV6-5 with TRBJ1-4; 9 bases map to TRBD1. The CDR3 runs 16 residues. The junction had 9 bases not matched to a gene; V was cut back by 2 bases and J by 8 bases. Germline CDR1 reads MNHEY; CDR2 reads SVGAGI. The CDR3 DNA reads as TGTGCCAGCAGTTACCGCAACAGGGGGCTTCGAGAAAAACTGTTTTTT. Its translation is CASSYRNRGLREKLFF.

Of note for this clonotype: A read error may explain this, as a much larger clone is one base away. The V and J genes are TRBV4-3 and TRBJ2-5; TRBD1 might be the D (6 bases). V shed 3 bases and J shed 11 bases, with 25 bases lying between them. This CDR3 has 16 residues. The germline V gene has CDR1 LGHNA and CDR2 YSLEER. In DNA, the CDR3 is TGCGCCAGCAGCCAGGCCACAGGGTCCACCAGCGATGAGCAGTACTTC. As protein: CASSQATGSTSDEQYF.

This clonotype turned up a few times. This chain links TRBV19 with TRBJ2-7; a weak D match, TRBD1 (6 bases). Per the germline V gene, CDR1 is LNHDA and CDR2 is SQIVND (reference sequence). The length of the CDR3 is 15 residues. V was pared by 5 bases and J by 0 bases, with 14 bases between. The CDR3 coding sequence is TGTGCCAGTAGTCAGTCGGGGACACCCTCCTACGAGCAGTACTTC. Protein: CASSQSGTPSYEQYF.

V usage is TRBV12-3 or TRBV12-4 and J usage is TRBJ2-7, with TRBD2 matching 7 bases. Unmatched junction bases numbered 5, after V lost 1 base and J lost 5 bases. There are 14 residues in the CDR3. CDR3 amino acids: CASSLDSGPNEQYF. In DNA, the CDR3 is TGTGCCAGCAGTTTAGATAGCGGGCCCAACGAGCAGTACTTC.

V usage is TRBV7-3 and J usage is TRBJ1-2; weak D call: TRBD1 (5 bases). Germline lookup yields CDR1 SGHTA and CDR2 FQGTGA. Trimming stripped 5 bases from V and 8 bases from J, with 18 bases between. CDR3 size: 14 residues. CDR3 DNA sequence: TGTGCCAGCAGCGTATGGCAGGGAAAAGAAGGCTACACCTTC. Its protein product is CASSVWQGKEGYTF.

The J gene is TRBJ2-7, the V gene TRBV13; D gene unclear. This CDR3 spans 14 amino acids. Trimming took off 1 base at V and 2 bases at J, with 9 bases between the two ends. Germline values: CDR1 PRHDT, CDR2 FYEKMQ (reference sequence). In nucleotides, the CDR3 is TGTGCCAGCAGCTTAGAATGGCCTACCTACGAGCAGTACTTC. Translated, it gives CASSLEWPTYEQYF.

The rearrangement uses TRBV29-1 and TRBJ2-1; D possibly corresponds to TRBD1 (6 bases). Trimming removed 4 bases from V and 10 bases from J, with 20 bases in between. Germline loops: CDR1 SQVTM, CDR2 ANQGSEA. CDR3 size: 14 residues. The CDR3 sequence: CSVVLRGALHEQFF. In DNA form, the CDR3 reads TGCAGCGTTGTCCTCAGGGGAGCTCTTCACGAGCAGTTCTTC.

The chain couples TRBV27 to TRBJ1-2, with D perhaps TRBD1 (5 bases). The germline CDR1 and CDR2 sequences are MNHEY and SMNVEV (reference sequence). CDR3 length: 12 amino acids. The ends were cut back, 10 bases at V and 6 bases at J, with 15 bases in the middle. DNA of the CDR3: TGTGCCACCCAGGGACCGGGGAATGGCTACACCTTC. Its protein product is CATQGPGNGYTF.